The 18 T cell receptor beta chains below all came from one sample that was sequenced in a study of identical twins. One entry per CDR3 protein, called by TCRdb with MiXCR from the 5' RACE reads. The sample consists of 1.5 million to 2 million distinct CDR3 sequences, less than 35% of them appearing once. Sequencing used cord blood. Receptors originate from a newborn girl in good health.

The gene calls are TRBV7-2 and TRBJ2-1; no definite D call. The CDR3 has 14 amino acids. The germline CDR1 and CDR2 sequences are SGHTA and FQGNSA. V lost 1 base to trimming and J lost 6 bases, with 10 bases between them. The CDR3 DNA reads TGTGCCAGCAGCTTAGGTCCTAGAGCCAATGAGCAGTTCTTC. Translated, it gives CASSLGPRANEQFF.

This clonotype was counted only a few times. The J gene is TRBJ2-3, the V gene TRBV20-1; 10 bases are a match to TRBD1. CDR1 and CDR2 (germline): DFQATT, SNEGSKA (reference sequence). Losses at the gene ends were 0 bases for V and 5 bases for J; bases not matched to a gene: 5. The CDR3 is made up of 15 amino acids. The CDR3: CSARDPGQGVDTQYF. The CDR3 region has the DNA TGCAGTGCTAGAGATCCTGGACAGGGGGTAGATACGCAGTATTTT.

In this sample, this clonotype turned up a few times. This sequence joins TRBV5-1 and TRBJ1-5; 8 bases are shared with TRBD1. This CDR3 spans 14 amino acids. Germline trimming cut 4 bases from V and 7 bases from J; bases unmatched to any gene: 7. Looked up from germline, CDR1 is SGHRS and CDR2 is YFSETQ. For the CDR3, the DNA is TGCGCCAGCAGCCCCGGACAGGGATGGCAGCCCCAGCATTTT. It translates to CASSPGQGWQPQHF.

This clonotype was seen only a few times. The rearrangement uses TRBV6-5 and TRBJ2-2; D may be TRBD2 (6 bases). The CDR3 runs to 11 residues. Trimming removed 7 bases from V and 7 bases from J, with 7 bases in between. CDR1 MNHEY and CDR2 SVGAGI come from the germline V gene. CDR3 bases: TGTGCCAGCACGGGAGACGGGGAGCTGTTTTTT. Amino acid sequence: CASTGDGELFF.

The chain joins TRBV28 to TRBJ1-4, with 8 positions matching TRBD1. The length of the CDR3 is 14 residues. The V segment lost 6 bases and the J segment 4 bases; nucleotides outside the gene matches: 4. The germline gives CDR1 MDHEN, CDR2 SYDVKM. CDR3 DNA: TGTGCCAGCAGGATGGACAGGGTTAATGAAAAACTGTTTTTT. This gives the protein CASRMDRVNEKLFF. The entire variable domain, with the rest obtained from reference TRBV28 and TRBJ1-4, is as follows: DVKVTQSSRYLVKRTGEKVFLECVQDMDHENMFWYRQDPGLGLRLIYFSYDVKMKEKGDIPEGYSVSREKKERFSLILESASTNQTSMYLCASRMDRVNEKLFFGSGTQLSVL.

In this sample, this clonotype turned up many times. CDR3 amino acids: CSVALRANSDGYTF. The CDR3 DNA sequence: TGCAGTGTCGCTCTCCGGGCCAACTCCGATGGCTACACCTTC. The chain employs TRBV20-1 and TRBJ1-2; no reliable D call. The CDR3 consists of 14 residues. The V end was cut by 7 bases, the J end by 6 bases, with 21 bases between. Germline-derived CDR1 and CDR2 are DFQATT and SNEGSKA (reference sequence).

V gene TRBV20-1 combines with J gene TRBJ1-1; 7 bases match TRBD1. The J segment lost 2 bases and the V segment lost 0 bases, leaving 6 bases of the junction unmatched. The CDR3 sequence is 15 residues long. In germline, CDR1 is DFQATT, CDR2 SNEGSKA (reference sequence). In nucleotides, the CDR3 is TGCAGTGCTAGAGAGCGTAGGGGGCACAACACTGAAGCTTTCTTT. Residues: CSARERRGHNTEAFF.

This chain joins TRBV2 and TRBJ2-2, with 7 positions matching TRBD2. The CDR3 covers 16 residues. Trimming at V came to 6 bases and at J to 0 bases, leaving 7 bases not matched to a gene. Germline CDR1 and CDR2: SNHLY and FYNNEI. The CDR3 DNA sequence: TGTGCCAGCAGGGAACTAGCGCCCGCGAACACCGGGGAGCTGTTTTTT. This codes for CASRELAPANTGELFF. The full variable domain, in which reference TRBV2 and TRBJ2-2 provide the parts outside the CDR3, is EPEVTQTPSHQVTQMGQEVILRCVPISNHLYFYWYRQILGQKVEFLVSFYNNEISEKSEIFDDQFSVERPDGSNFTLKIRSTKLEDSAMYFCASRELAPANTGELFFGEGSRLTVL.

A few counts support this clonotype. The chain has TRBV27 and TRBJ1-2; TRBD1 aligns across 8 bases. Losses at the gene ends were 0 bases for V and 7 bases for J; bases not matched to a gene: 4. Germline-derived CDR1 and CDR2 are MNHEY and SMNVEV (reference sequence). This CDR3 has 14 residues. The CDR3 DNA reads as TGTGCCAGCAGTTTATCCCAGACAGGGGTTGGCTACACCTTC. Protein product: CASSLSQTGVGYTF.

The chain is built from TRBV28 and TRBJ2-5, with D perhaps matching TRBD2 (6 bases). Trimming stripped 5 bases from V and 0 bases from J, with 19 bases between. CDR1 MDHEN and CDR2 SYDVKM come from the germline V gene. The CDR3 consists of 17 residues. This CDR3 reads CASSPLTRGPYQETQYF. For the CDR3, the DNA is TGTGCCAGCAGTCCTCTTACGCGGGGACCGTACCAAGAGACCCAGTACTTC.

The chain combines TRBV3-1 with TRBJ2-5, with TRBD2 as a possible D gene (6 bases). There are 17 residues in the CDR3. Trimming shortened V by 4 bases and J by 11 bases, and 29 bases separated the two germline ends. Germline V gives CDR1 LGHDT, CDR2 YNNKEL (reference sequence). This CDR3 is CASSPRRGLPNHNEQYF. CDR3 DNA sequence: TGTGCCAGCAGCCCTAGGAGGGGCCTACCAAACCACAATGAGCAGTACTTC.

The CDR3 reads CASRGGAGGPNQPQHF. The CDR3 nucleotides are TGTGCCAGCAGGGGCGGGGCAGGGGGCCCCAATCAGCCCCAGCATTTT. The chain has TRBV12-3 or TRBV12-4 and TRBJ1-5; TRBD1 agrees at 8 bases. The CDR3 loop spans 16 amino acids. With V trimmed by 6 bases and J by 3 bases, 10 bases remained unmatched.

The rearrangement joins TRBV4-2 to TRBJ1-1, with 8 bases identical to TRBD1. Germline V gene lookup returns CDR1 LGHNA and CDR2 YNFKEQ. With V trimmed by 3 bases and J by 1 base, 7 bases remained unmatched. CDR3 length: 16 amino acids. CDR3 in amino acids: CASSQKPGTGNTEAFF. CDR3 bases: TGTGCCAGCAGCCAGAAGCCCGGGACAGGGAACACTGAAGCTTTCTTT.

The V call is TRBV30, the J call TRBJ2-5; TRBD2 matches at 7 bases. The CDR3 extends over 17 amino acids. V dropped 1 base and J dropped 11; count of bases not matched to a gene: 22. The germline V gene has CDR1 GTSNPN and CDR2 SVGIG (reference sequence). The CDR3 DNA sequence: TGTGCCTGGAGTGGGCTTTTCGGGCGGGGGTCCTACAATGAGCAGTACTTC. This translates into CAWSGLFGRGSYNEQYF.

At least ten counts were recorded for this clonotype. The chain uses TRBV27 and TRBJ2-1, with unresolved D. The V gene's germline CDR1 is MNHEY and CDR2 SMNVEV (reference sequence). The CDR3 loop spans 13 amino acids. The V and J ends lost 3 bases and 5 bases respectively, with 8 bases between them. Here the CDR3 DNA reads TGTGCCAGCAGTTTCGGACGGGACAATGAGCAGTTCTTC. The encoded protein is CASSFGRDNEQFF.

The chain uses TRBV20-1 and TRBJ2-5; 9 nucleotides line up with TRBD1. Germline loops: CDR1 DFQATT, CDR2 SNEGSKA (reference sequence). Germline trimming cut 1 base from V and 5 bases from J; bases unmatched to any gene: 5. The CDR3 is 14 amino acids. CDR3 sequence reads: CSARATGGRETQYF. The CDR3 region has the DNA TGCAGTGCTAGAGCTACAGGGGGCAGGGAGACCCAGTACTTC.

The CDR3 protein is CASSGRTGGDDTEAFF. In nucleotides, the CDR3 is TGTGCCAGCAGTGGAAGGACAGGGGGCGACGACACTGAAGCTTTCTTT. The J gene is TRBJ1-1, the V gene TRBV5-4; TRBD1 matches at 11 bases. The J segment lost 3 bases and the V segment lost 5 bases, leaving 9 bases of the junction unmatched. The CDR3 is 16 amino acids. The germline V gene encodes CDR1 SGHNT and CDR2 YYREEE (reference sequence).

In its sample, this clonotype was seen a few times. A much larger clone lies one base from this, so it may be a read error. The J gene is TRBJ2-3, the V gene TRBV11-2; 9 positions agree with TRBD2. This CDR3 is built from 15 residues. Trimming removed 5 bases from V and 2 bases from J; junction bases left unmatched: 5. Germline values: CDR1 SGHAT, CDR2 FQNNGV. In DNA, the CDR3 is TGTGCCAGCAGCCCCAGACTAGCGGACACAGATACGCAGTATTTT. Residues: CASSPRLADTDTQYF.